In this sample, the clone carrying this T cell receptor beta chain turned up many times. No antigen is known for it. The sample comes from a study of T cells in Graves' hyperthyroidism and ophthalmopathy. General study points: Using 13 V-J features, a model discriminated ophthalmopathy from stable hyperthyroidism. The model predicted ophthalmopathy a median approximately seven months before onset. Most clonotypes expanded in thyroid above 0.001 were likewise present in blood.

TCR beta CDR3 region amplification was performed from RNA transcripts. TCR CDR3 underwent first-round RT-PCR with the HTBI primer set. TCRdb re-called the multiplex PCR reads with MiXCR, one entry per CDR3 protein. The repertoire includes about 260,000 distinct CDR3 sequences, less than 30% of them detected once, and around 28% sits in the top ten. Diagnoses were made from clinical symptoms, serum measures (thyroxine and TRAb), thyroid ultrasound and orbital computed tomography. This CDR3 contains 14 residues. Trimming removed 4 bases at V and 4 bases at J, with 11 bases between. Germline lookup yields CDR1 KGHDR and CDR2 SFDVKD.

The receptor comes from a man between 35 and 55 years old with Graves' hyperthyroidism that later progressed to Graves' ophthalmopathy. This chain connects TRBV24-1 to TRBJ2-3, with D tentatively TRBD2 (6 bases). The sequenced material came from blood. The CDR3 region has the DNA TGTGCCACCAGTGACCCAGCTAGCGCAGATACGCAGTATTTT. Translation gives CATSDPASADTQYF.